This T cell receptor (beta chain) was found in a study of blood T cell repertoires in COVID-19 (TCRdb year 2020). The study in broad terms: Collaborator samples came from the United States, Italy and Spain and covered acute and convalescent phases of COVID-19. The prospective study material was composed of cDNA or gDNA derived from T cells, B-cell-depleted T cells, or PBMCs. The dataset comprised deeply sampled blood TCRbeta repertoires from subjects exposed to, actively infected with, or recovered from COVID-19. A freely available public database, intended as a resource for researchers studying the immune response to SARS-CoV-2, is where the repertoires were released. Samples were obtained from the ongoing ImmuneRACE study (first 160 participants) and from about 1,300 subjects provided by 6 global collaborators. Sample metadata almost always included a de-identified subject ID, COVID-19 status, age in years and sex. Where HLA class I and class II types were available, the types were taken from metadata supplied by the sample provider, not from assay-based typing. Findings and caveats that apply to the study as a whole: The amount of clinical and demographic metadata varied by source and participant and was provided uncurated.

At one collaborating source in Seattle, patients were enrolled during active infection and were followed longitudinally through the course of disease. The collaborating institutions used their own protocols to collect whole blood in K2EDTA tubes. Collaborator samples were shipped for TCRbeta analysis as frozen whole blood, isolated PBMCs, or DNA extracted from either sample type. TCRbeta CDR3 regions were amplified from genomic DNA by means of the immunoSEQ Assay, a bias-controlled multiplex PCR. The authors processed their data as follows. Within the assay, amplification of reference gene primers was used to estimate how many nucleated cells each sample contained. To quantify the absolute abundance of each unique TCRbeta CDR3 rearrangement, sequence reads were collapsed and filtered. Productive Simpson clonality was computed per sample as the square root of Simpson's diversity index over productive rearrangements. Imported from immuneACCESS, the table was reduced by TCRdb to in-frame sequences with V and J called. These copies leave out some clones; in studies compared against another copy, an unresolved V gene accounts for under half, and the cause of the remainder is not known. V, J and clone size are taken as reported in that table, and D and trimming were inferred from the DNA itself. Within this sample are some 260,000 clones, with 88% of them counted one time only. The leading ten clones occupy roughly 10% of the sample.

Between the V and J ends, shortened by 4 bases and 7 bases respectively, the junction contains 8 bases. CDR1 LGHDT and CDR2 YNNKEL are derived from the germline V gene (reference sequence). Counted from cysteine to phenylalanine, this CDR3 has 13 amino acids. The read is trimmed to its CDR3 DNA, 39 bases read in frame from base 1. With regard to this clone: Its antigen is unknown. No clone much larger than this one lies a single base away; base qualities are absent.

Sequencing was done on a sample of peripheral blood. The rearranged segments are TRBV3-1 (or the pseudogene TRBV3-2) and TRBJ1-6; the D gene is perhaps TRBD1, from 6 matching bases. The sequence was obtained from a woman aged 65 to 85 with COVID-19, enrolled during active disease. The sequenced DNA: TGTGCCAGCAGCCGGGACACCAATTCACCCCTCCACTTT. This is translated as CASSRDTNSPLHF.